A single sample is the source of the 22 T cell receptor beta chains below, sequenced in a study of cytomegalovirus exposure and HLA in healthy donors. A multiplex PCR was run with 60 Vbeta primers and 13 Jbeta primers. TCRdb's table, derived via immunoSEQ multiplex PCR, lists solely in-frame clones and lacks some. The table includes roughly 100,000 clones, roughly three quarters detected once. What was sequenced was PBMCs. The receptor source for this set is a woman aged 40 to 50 in good health and CMV-seronegative.

The rearrangement links TRBV18 to TRBJ2-7; D is perhaps TRBD1 (6 bases). V was clipped by 6 bases and J by 6 bases, with 24 bases between them. The CDR3 is 16 residues long. Germline loops: CDR1 KGHSH, CDR2 LQKENI. In nucleotides, the CDR3 is TGTGCCAGCTCCCCCCAACTGAGGGACACCTCGTCCGAGCAGTACTTC. Translation gives CASSPQLRDTSSEQYF.

The chain has TRBV6-4 and TRBJ1-1, with D maybe TRBD1 (5 bases). The germline V gene encodes CDR1 MRHNA and CDR2 SNTAGT. The CDR3 length is 13 residues. With 5 bases removed from V and 2 bases from J, the gap between germline ends came to 9 bases. The CDR3 sequence is CASSHTGNTEAFF. The CDR3 DNA is TGTGCCAGCAGTCACACAGGTAACACTGAAGCTTTCTTT.

The V gene is TRBV6-5, the J gene TRBJ2-7, with 13 bases identical to TRBD2. CDR1 MNHEY and CDR2 SVGAGI come from the germline V gene. The CDR3 runs to 14 residues. Losses at the gene ends were 6 bases for V and 4 bases for J; bases not matched to a gene: 3. CDR3 coding DNA: TGTGCCAGCAGAGGACTAGCGGGGGCTTACGAGCAGTACTTC. Translated, it gives CASRGLAGAYEQYF.

The chain is built from TRBV18 and TRBJ2-3; the D is unclear. The CDR3 is 13 residues long. In germline, CDR1 is KGHSH, CDR2 LQKENI. Trimming removed 2 bases at V and 1 base at J, with 4 bases between. The chain's CDR3 is CASSPSGTDTQYF. For the CDR3, the DNA is TGTGCCAGCTCACCATCGGGCACAGATACGCAGTATTTT.

This clone was counted a few times. The genes are TRBV7-3 and TRBJ1-1; 7 bases map to TRBD1. J lost 1 base, V lost 2 bases, and 13 bases had no gene match. From germline, CDR1 is SGHTA and CDR2 FQGTGA. CDR3 length equals 18 residues. The CDR3 here is CASSLLGGFNRGNTEAFF. The CDR3 bases are TGTGCCAGCAGCTTATTGGGTGGGTTTAACAGGGGGAACACTGAAGCTTTCTTT.

The rearrangement uses TRBV19 and TRBJ1-1, with D maybe TRBD1 (6 bases). Germline V gene data show CDR1 as LNHDA and CDR2 as SQIVND (reference sequence). This CDR3 has 14 residues. V was cut by 6 bases and J by 0 bases, with 11 bases left in between. The CDR3 DNA follows: TGTGCCAGTAGCCTACAGGGCATGAACACTGAAGCTTTCTTT. This translates into CASSLQGMNTEAFF.

The chain joins TRBV7-8 to TRBJ2-1, with TRBD2 matching 13 bases. CDR3 size: 18 residues. The V segment lost 5 bases and the J segment 0 bases; nucleotides outside the gene matches: 7. CDR1 and CDR2 from the germline V gene are SGHVS and FQNEAQ. The CDR3 nucleotides are TGTGCCAGCAGCCTGGGACTAGCGGGGCGCCACTCCTACAATGAGCAGTTCTTC. It specifies CASSLGLAGRHSYNEQFF.

The rearrangement uses TRBV5-1 and TRBJ2-6, with a possible D match to TRBD1 (5 bases). The V end was cut by 2 bases, the J end by 2 bases, with 8 bases between. The CDR3 totals 15 residues. Germline CDR1 is SGHRS and CDR2 is YFSETQ. In DNA, the CDR3 is TGCGCCAGCAGCTTTGAAGGGGCTGGGGCCAACGTCCTGACTTTC. Translation gives CASSFEGAGANVLTF.

This sequence joins TRBV15 and TRBJ2-1; a weak D match, TRBD1 (5 bases). The CDR3 loop spans 15 amino acids. Trimming took off 1 base at V and 6 bases at J, with 13 bases between the two ends. Per germline, CDR1 LNHNV and CDR2 YYDKDF (reference sequence). In nucleotides, the CDR3 is TGTGCCACCAGCAGAGCAAGGGGTTACGGCAATGAGCAGTTCTTC. Protein sequence: CATSRARGYGNEQFF.

The V and J genes are TRBV7-2 and TRBJ2-2, with no clear D. The germline CDR1 and CDR2 sequences are SGHTA and FQGNSA. V lost 1 base and J lost 0, with 12 bases in between. This CDR3 comprises 17 residues. CDR3 amino acids: CASSLGVPLTNTGELFF. CDR3 DNA: TGTGCCAGCAGCTTAGGTGTGCCACTGACGAACACCGGGGAGCTGTTTTTT.

This chain connects TRBV2 to TRBJ2-7, with 8 bases fitting TRBD2. The J call is doubtful: the DNA matches TRBJ2-1 better. Germline V lookup: CDR1 SNHLY, CDR2 FYNNEI. This CDR3 region has 14 residues. CDR3 sequence (DNA): TGTGCCAGCAAGGAGACTAGCGCGTCAATTGAGCAGTTCTTC. This encodes CASKETSASIEQFF.

This chain connects TRBV2 to TRBJ2-2, with a weak D call TRBD2 (5 bases). Between the trimmed V and J ends, which lost 10 bases and 3 bases, there was a span of 15 bases. The germline V gene encodes CDR1 SNHLY and CDR2 FYNNEI. CDR3 length: 14 residues. CDR3 residues: CAKSPSGDTGELFF. CDR3 bases: TGTGCCAAGAGCCCGAGCGGCGACACCGGGGAGCTGTTTTTT.

The rearrangement uses TRBV18 and TRBJ2-1; 7 nucleotides line up with TRBD2. Germline V CDR1 and CDR2: KGHSH, LQKENI. The J segment lost 5 bases and the V segment lost 8 bases, leaving 3 bases of the junction unmatched. The CDR3 loop spans 12 amino acids. Here the CDR3 DNA reads TGTGCCAGCCGAGCGGGAAACAATGAGCAGTTCTTC. The encoded protein is CASRAGNNEQFF.

V is TRBV5-1 and J is TRBJ1-3, with a weak D call TRBD1 (5 bases). Germline lookup yields CDR1 SGHRS and CDR2 YFSETQ. This CDR3 has 15 amino acids. The V and J ends lost 7 bases and 0 bases respectively, with 14 bases between them. CDR3 bases: TGCGCCAGCTCCCTAAACAGGAACTCTGGAAACACCATATATTTT. Amino acid sequence: CASSLNRNSGNTIYF.

The V and J genes are TRBV18 and TRBJ1-5; D gene unclear. Looked up from germline, CDR1 is KGHSH and CDR2 is LQKENI. This CDR3 has 14 amino acids. Trimming stripped 3 bases from V and 1 base from J, with 7 bases between. CDR3 nucleotides: TGTGCCAGCTCACCTTCCCGGAGCAATCAGCCCCAGCATTTT. Amino acids: CASSPSRSNQPQHF.

The chain carries TRBV7-8 and TRBJ2-3, with 8 positions matching TRBD2. The CDR3 loop spans 16 amino acids. V shed 4 bases, J shed 5 bases, and the junction held 11 bases outside the gene matches. CDR1 is SGHVS, CDR2 FQNEAQ, per germline. The CDR3 region is CASSWEAGALEDTQYF. CDR3 in DNA: TGTGCCAGCAGCTGGGAAGCGGGAGCCCTCGAAGATACGCAGTATTTT.

The rearrangement links TRBV4-3 to TRBJ2-2; 7 bases agree with TRBD1. The CDR3 totals 19 residues. Losses at the gene ends were 0 bases for V and 3 bases for J; bases not matched to a gene: 13. Germline values: CDR1 LGHNA, CDR2 YSLEER. For the CDR3, the DNA is TGCGCCAGCAGCCAAGATTCTAGGGGGCGATGGGGTTACACCGGGGAGCTGTTTTTT. This codes for CASSQDSRGRWGYTGELFF.

This chain uses TRBV7-2 with TRBJ2-7, with 11 nucleotides matching TRBD2. Germline-derived CDR1 and CDR2 are SGHTA and FQGNSA. This CDR3 comprises 16 residues. Unmatched junction bases numbered 9, after V lost 1 base and J lost 7 bases. The CDR3 loop is CASSLGRLAGGGEQYF. In nucleotides, the CDR3 is TGTGCCAGCAGCTTAGGGCGGCTAGCGGGAGGAGGAGAGCAGTACTTC.

V usage is TRBV7-3 and J usage is TRBJ1-1; perhaps TRBD1 as D (5 bases). V lost 0 bases and J 7 bases, leaving 15 bases between the germline ends. CDR3 size: 15 residues. The germline V gene has CDR1 SGHTA and CDR2 FQGTGA. The DNA of the CDR3 is TGTGCCAGCAGCTTAACAGGGGTAAGGGTGAGTGAAGCTTTCTTT. Protein: CASSLTGVRVSEAFF.

This clone was recorded only once. The chain links TRBV19 to TRBJ1-5; TRBD1 aligns across 7 bases. CDR3 size: 14 residues. Trimming removed 6 bases from V and 1 base from J; junction bases left unmatched: 3. Germline lookup yields CDR1 LNHDA and CDR2 SQIVND (reference sequence). The CDR3 bases are TGTGCCAGTAGCCCGGACAGGAGCAATCAGCCCCAGCATTTT. As protein: CASSPDRSNQPQHF. The full variable domain, its missing parts supplied by reference TRBV19 and TRBJ1-5, is DGGITQSPKYLFRKEGQNVTLSCEQNLNHDAMYWYRQDPGQGLRLIYYSQIVNDFQKGDIAEGYSVSREKKESFPLTVTSAQKNPTAFYLCASSPDRSNQPQHFGDGTRLSIL.

The rearrangement links TRBV7-2 to TRBJ2-7, with a tentative D call TRBD1 (7 bases). Trimming removed 5 bases at V and 2 bases at J, with 19 bases between. The CDR3 is made up of 16 amino acids. CDR1 is SGHTA, CDR2 FQGNSA, per germline. CDR3 protein: CASSPQGGLTTYEQYF. CDR3 sequence (DNA): TGTGCCAGCAGCCCTCAGGGGGGCCTCACAACCTACGAGCAGTACTTC.

The CDR3 sequence is CASSQDLGDTFSYEQYF. The CDR3 DNA reads as TGCGCCAGCAGCCAAGATTTGGGCGACACCTTCTCCTACGAGCAGTACTTC. The V and J genes are TRBV4-3 and TRBJ2-7, with unresolved D. The germline V gene encodes CDR1 LGHNA and CDR2 YSLEER. CDR3 size: 17 residues. V lost 0 bases, J lost 0 bases, and 15 bases lay in between.